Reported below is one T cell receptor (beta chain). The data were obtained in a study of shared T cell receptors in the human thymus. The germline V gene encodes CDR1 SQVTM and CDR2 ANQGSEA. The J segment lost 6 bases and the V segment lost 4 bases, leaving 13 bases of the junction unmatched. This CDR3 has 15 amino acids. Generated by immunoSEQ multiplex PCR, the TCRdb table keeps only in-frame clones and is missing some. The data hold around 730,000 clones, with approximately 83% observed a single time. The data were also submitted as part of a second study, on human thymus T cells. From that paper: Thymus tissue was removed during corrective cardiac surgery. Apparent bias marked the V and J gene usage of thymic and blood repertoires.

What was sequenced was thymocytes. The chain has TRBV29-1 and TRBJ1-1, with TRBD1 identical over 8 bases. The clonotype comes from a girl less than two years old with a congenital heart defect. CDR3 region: CSVADRERGKAEAFF. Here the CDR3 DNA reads TGCAGCGTTGCGGACAGGGAAAGGGGTAAGGCTGAAGCTTTCTTT.